This TCR beta chain was documented in a study of T cell responses to AZD1222 COVID-19 vaccine. Second doses were pooled across both intervals (about 4 or about 12 weeks). Points on this clone: Its target is not known.

Study results and limitations: Without day 14 samples, only post-peak T cell repertoires were studied.

Using immunoSEQ multiplex PCR, the repertoire was profiled, and TCRdb retains in-frame clones only, with some absent. The table shows some 110,000 clones, with approximately 90% occurring only once. This sequence originates from an adult who received the AZD1222 COVID-19 vaccine. The sample in question was peripheral blood, obtained 28 days after the second AZD1222 dose.

CDR3 bases: TGCGCCAGCAGTGATAATAGCGCCTCCTACAATGAGCAGTTCTTC. The encoded protein is CASSDNSASYNEQFF. This rearrangement joins TRBV10-2 to TRBJ2-1; a possible D gene is TRBD2 (5 bases). Germline V gene data show CDR1 as WSHSY and CDR2 as SAAADI. The CDR3 sequence is 15 residues long. Between the trimmed V and J ends, which lost 3 bases and 0 bases, there was a span of 9 bases.